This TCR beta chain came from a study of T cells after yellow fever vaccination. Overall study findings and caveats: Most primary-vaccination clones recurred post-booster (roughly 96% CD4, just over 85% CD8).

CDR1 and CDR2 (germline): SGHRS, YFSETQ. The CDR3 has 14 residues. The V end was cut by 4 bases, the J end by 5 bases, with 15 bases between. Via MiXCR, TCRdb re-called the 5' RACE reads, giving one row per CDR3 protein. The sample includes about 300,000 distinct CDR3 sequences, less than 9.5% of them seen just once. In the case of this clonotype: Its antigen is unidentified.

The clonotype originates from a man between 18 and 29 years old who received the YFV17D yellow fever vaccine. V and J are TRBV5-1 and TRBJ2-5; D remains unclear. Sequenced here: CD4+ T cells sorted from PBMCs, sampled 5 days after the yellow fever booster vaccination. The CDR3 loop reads CASSGGEAGETQYF. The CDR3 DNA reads TGCGCCAGCAGCGGCGGAGAGGCTGGGGAGACCCAGTACTTC.